Sequencing of this T cell receptor beta chain was carried out in a study of blood T cells in healthy people across ages (dated by TCRdb to the mid-2010s). Describing the broader study: In model experiments, roughly one uniquely barcoded TCR beta cDNA molecule per two T cells was captured by template switching. To track age-related changes in TCR beta repertoire diversity, the study relied on deep sequencing normalized with unique cDNA molecular identifiers. Donors were grouped into four age groups: young (average approximately 15 years), middle-aged (39), aged (about 60) and long-lived (approximately 75). To avoid experimental bias, donors of different ages were randomly spread across the sequencing lanes. Using the same blood draw, the study looked at two additional independent replicas of 1 million unique cDNA reads for two donors, one aged 18 to 30 and the other aged 80 or older.

The study at large found these results: Observed TCR beta diversity per million T cells fell roughly linearly with age, and a significant reduction was already apparent by age roughly 40. Because the CMV infection status of the donors was unknown, age-related changes in expanded clonotypes may potentially have been confounded. Bulk unsorted PBMC profiling prevented conclusive comparison of naive and antigen-experienced compartments. Estimates of total diversity based on one million sequenced T cells were considered lower bounds and underestimates. There was a strong correlation between observed TCR beta diversity and the percentage of naive T cells measured by flow cytometry. Compared with the aged group, the long-lived group had more naive CD4+ T cells, fewer expanded clones and increased TCR diversity, suggesting age selection.

Including the terminal cysteine and phenylalanine, the CDR3 comprises 14 residues. Only CDR3 DNA remains: 42 bases, in frame from the first base. Relative to germline, V is missing 0 bases and J is missing 11 bases, with 9 bases of the junction outside any gene match. Via the germline V gene, CDR1 is SGHTA and CDR2 FQGNSA. The 39 donors, aged about 6 to 95 years, were systemically healthy Caucasian individuals from Russia. Roughly 9 milliliters of peripheral blood were drawn from each donor into EDTA-treated Vacutainer tubes. Ficoll-Paque density-gradient centrifugation was used to isolate PBMCs, with at least 6.5 million per sample. Trizol reagent was used to extract total RNA from the PBMCs, yielding at least 6 micrograms per sample. For every donor, an aliquot of PBMCs went through flow cytometry to measure the percentages of naive CD45RAhigh/CD27high T cells. With regard to this clonotype: Which antigen it targets is not known. Nothing much larger sits one base from this clone, and base qualities are not available.

The library was generated by 5' RACE. Sequencing instrument: Illumina HiSeq 2500. The second PCR ran for about 6 to 11 cycles and used a J-beta primer mix along with a sample-barcoded 5' primer. A unique molecular identifier was introduced onto each TCR beta cDNA molecule by a template-switch 5' adaptor carrying 12 random nucleotides. At least 2.5 million CDR3-containing paired-end reads were obtained from each sample. First-strand cDNA synthesis was performed from all RNA using the Mint cDNA synthesis kit, with priming by a TRBC-specific oligonucleotide. Following uracil-DNA glycosylase treatment, all cDNA underwent a first 18-cycle PCR with the universal primers M1SS and BC2_uni_R. The authors' analysis ran thus. Each sample was normalized by randomly selecting 1 million high-quality reads, each carrying a distinct molecular identifier. Instead of being binned into consensus sequences, reads that shared molecular identifiers were thrown out. MiTCR, with a Q25 quality threshold and the strictest error-elimination algorithm, was used for CDR3 identification, clonotype clustering and error correction. A nonparametric unseen species model with Euler transformation was used to estimate lower-bound total TCR beta diversity. TCRdb passed the public sequencing reads through fastp at Q25 and MiXCR, retaining productive beta sequences. Duplicate CDR3 protein sequences are folded into a single record with the most common DNA and genes. The V and J calls were determined by TCRdb, not by the authors. This sample comprises roughly 790,000 distinct CDR3 sequences, around 40% of them detected only once. The ten largest make up 20% to 25% of the sample.

The sequencing sample was made of blood. This receptor chain uses TRBV7-2 and TRBJ2-5; 7 central nucleotides agree with TRBD1. The receptor was derived from an older woman in good health. In nucleotide form, the sequence is TGTGCCAGCAGCTTAGCGACAGGGAACAATGAGCAGTACTTC. This codes for CASSLATGNNEQYF.